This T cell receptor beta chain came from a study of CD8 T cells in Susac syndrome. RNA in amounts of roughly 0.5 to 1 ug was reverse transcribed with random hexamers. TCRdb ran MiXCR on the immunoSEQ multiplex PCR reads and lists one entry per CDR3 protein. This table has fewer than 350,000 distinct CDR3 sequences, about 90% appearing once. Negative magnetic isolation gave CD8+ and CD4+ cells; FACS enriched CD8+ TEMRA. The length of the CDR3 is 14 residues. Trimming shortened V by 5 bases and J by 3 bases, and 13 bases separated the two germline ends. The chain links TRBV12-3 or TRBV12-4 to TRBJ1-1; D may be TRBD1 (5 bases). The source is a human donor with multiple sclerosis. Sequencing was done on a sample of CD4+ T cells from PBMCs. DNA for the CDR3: TGTGCCAGCAGTCTTTCGGGGGGGTACACTGAAGCTTTCTTT. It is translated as CASSLSGGYTEAFF.